This TCR beta chain appears in the sequencing data of a study of T cells in Graves' hyperthyroidism and ophthalmopathy (dated 2019 in TCRdb). General notes on the study: Peripheral blood was sampled at the time of initial diagnosis, prior to any treatment. To identify distinguishing TCR V-J signatures, a discovery cohort of some 99 patients was used, comprising some 45 with Graves' ophthalmopathy and around 57 with stable Graves' hyperthyroidism. The approximately 100 discovery patients were randomly split 7:3 into training and test sets. The paper reports TCR Vbeta CDR3 sequencing of approximately 140 peripheral blood samples: 43 ophthalmopathy, under 80 hyperthyroidism and approximately 17 progressor patients. Following sampling, methimazole starting at 30 mg daily was given to hyperthyroidism patients, and high-dose intravenous methylprednisolone was given to ophthalmopathy patients. In more than 5 Graves' hyperthyroidism patients, the study also compared T-cell repertoires from thyroid tissue with T-cell repertoires from blood. Whether ophthalmopathy could be predicted prospectively was tested in an independent validation cohort made up of fewer than 20 hyperthyroidism patients plus 17 patients who later progressed to ophthalmopathy.

Moderately to severely active disease, a Clinical Activity Score of at least 3, a NOSPECS grade of at least 4, and a duration under 3 months were present in ophthalmopathy patients. Any patient with an uncontrolled infection, another autoimmune disease, pregnancy or lactation was excluded. Clinical symptoms, serum thyroxine and TRAb, thyroid ultrasound, and orbital computed tomography formed the basis for the diagnoses. PBMCs were isolated from about 10 ml of fresh peripheral blood by Ficoll-Paque density gradient centrifugation. Trizol reagent was used to extract total RNA, and RNA quality was then checked on an Agilent 2100 Bioanalyzer. Results and caveats for the whole study, not just this receptor: Most expanded thyroid clonotypes (frequency above 0.001) were also found in blood, which suggests that blood repertoires may mirror thyroid immune responses. In validation, the model predicted progression to ophthalmopathy a median of roughly six months before onset, with 65% to 71% sensitivity and roughly 73% specificity. No statistical method was used to fix the sample size in advance, and group allocation was not hidden from the investigators. In cross-validation, a model built on a 13 V-J signature told ophthalmopathy apart from stable hyperthyroidism with approximately 90% sensitivity and about 81% specificity, and in testing the same model reached 80%/75%.

Amplification of TCR beta CDR3 regions was carried out from RNA transcripts. For the first round of RT-PCR on the TCR CDR3, the HTBI primer set was used together with the Qiagen OneStep RT-PCR kit. Libraries were constructed in a second round of multiplex PCR, after which size selection and purification were carried out. Paired-end sequencing of the libraries was performed with 100 bp reads on an Illumina HiSeq2000. From the authors' description of their analysis: Raw data were processed with SOAPnuke, discarding reads with adapters, uncalled bases, mean Phred below 15, or no exact constant-primer or identifier match. COPE v1.2.5 was used to merge high-quality paired reads, and clonotypes were defined as unique nucleotide sequences. MiTCR v1.1 was used to align clonotypes to the IMGT TRBV, TRBD and TRBJ reference segments. Analysis was restricted to V-J combinations with a frequency above 0.0001, which covered roughly 99% of repertoires. A TCS score was defined as the ratio between F50 (clonal expansion) and ExV (chaos), using BLOSUM62-based TCRdist between CDR3 peptides within each V-J. Welch's t-statistics and random forest reduced around 550 V-J features to 13, which were used in a naive Bayes classifier (R e1071). TCRdb took the public reads, trimmed them with fastp at Q25, ran MiXCR for clone calling and kept in-frame beta chains. Each CDR3 protein appears once, grouped with its most common genes and DNA. These V and J calls rely on TCRdb rather than the paper's analysis. The sample table records 500,000 to 800,000 distinct CDR3 sequences; about 14% of these occur just once. The ten largest clones capture about an eighth of the sample.

This clonotype has at least ten counts. The target of this receptor is not known. The record has no base qualities; no much larger clone is one base away. V lost 4 bases and J lost 7 bases; the stretch between them is 23 bases long. Per the germline V gene (reference sequence), LGHDT is the CDR1 and YNNKEL is the CDR2. From cysteine to phenylalanine, the CDR3 is 17 amino acids long. Just CDR3 DNA is preserved here, 51 bases in frame from base 1. Input material: blood. The receptor was derived from a woman in her 50s with Graves' ophthalmopathy. In this chain, TRBV3-1 is recombined with TRBJ2-1, with TRBD2 tentatively as D gene (7 bases match). The DNA sequence follows: TGTGCCAGCAGCCCCCGGAAAGGGAGGGGACAAGGGAATGAGCAGTTCTTC. The resulting protein is CASSPRKGRGQGNEQFF.